A single sample gave rise to the 27 T cell receptor beta chains below, sequenced in a study of blood T cell repertoires in COVID-19. The method was immunoSEQ multiplex PCR; TCRdb's version includes in-frame clones alone and lacks a portion of them. This table holds approximately 46,000 clones, more than 70% found once. Sequencing used peripheral blood. Receptor source: a human donor in a cohort sampled during active COVID-19.

The chain uses TRBV7-2 and TRBJ1-3; the D is unclear. The CDR3 loop spans 15 amino acids. V was shortened by 1 base and J by 8 bases, with 15 bases between the two germline ends. Germline-derived CDR1 and CDR2 are SGHTA and FQGNSA. CDR3 coding DNA: TGTGCCAGCAGCTTAGGCGCGGGTTTTTTGGACACCATATATTTT. Residues: CASSLGAGFLDTIYF.

A single count supports this clone. This sequence joins TRBV30 and TRBJ1-3, with no clear D. Trimming pared 1 base from V and 0 bases from J, leaving 4 bases between. Looked up from germline, CDR1 is GTSNPN and CDR2 is SVGIG (reference sequence). There are 13 residues in the CDR3. The CDR3: CAWSANSGNTIYF. CDR3 nucleotides: TGTGCCTGGAGTGCCAACTCTGGAAACACCATATATTTT.

The J gene is TRBJ1-2, the V gene TRBV19, with 7 bases identical to TRBD1. Trimming cost V 0 bases and J 2 bases; bases outside gene matches: 9. This CDR3 comprises 17 residues. Germline V gene lookup returns CDR1 LNHDA and CDR2 SQIVND (reference sequence). The CDR3 loop reads CASSIDRGRGANYGYTF. The CDR3 nucleotides read TGTGCCAGTAGTATAGACCGGGGCAGGGGGGCCAACTATGGCTACACCTTC.

The V and J genes are TRBV1 and TRBJ2-1; TRBD1 reflects the table's D call only, with no check against the DNA. TRBV1 is an annotated pseudogene. This CDR3 is built from 18 residues. As DNA, the CDR3 is TGCACCAGCAGCCAAGAAATTTTGGGCAGGGGCTATCACGGGCTCCAGTTCTTC. Encoded protein: CTSSQEILGRGYHGLQFF.

This chain uses TRBV5-6 with TRBJ2-5; TRBD1 might be the D (6 bases). This CDR3 is built from 15 residues. The V and J ends lost 4 bases and 4 bases respectively, with 17 bases between them. Per the germline V gene, CDR1 is SGHDT and CDR2 is YYEEEE. CDR3 nucleotide sequence: TGTGCCAGCAGCCGTGGGGGCCAGGGTGGAGAGACCCAGTACTTC. Its translation: CASSRGGQGGETQYF.

The chain recombines TRBV11-2 with TRBJ1-5, with TRBD1 identical over 7 bases. Trimming cost V 5 bases and J 0 bases; bases outside gene matches: 4. The CDR3 runs to 15 residues. Per the germline V gene, CDR1 is SGHAT and CDR2 is FQNNGV. CDR3 residues: CASSPTGYSNQPQHF. CDR3 DNA: TGTGCCAGCAGCCCGACAGGGTATAGCAATCAGCCCCAGCATTTT. The whole variable domain, remainder taken from reference TRBV11-2 and TRBJ1-5, is EAGVAQSPRYKIIEKRQSVAFWCNPISGHATLYWYQQILGQGPKLLIQFQNNGVVDDSQLPKDRFSAERLKGVDSTLKIQPAKLEDSAVYLCASSPTGYSNQPQHFGDGTRLSIL.

V gene TRBV6-5 combines with J gene TRBJ2-3, with 10 nucleotides matching TRBD2. CDR1 is MNHEY, CDR2 SVGAGI, per germline. After removal of 6 bases from V and 0 bases from J, the junction contained 0 bases not matched to a gene. The CDR3 covers 14 residues. CDR3 nucleotides: TGTGCCAGCAGGGGACTAGCGAGCACAGATACGCAGTATTTT. Translation: CASRGLASTDTQYF.

The V gene is TRBV5-4, the J gene TRBJ2-3; TRBD2 matches 9 bases. CDR1 is SGHNT and CDR2 is YYREEE in the germline V gene (reference sequence). This CDR3 has 17 amino acids. Trimming took 4 bases from V and 5 from J; bases not matched to a gene: 14. The CDR3 DNA sequence: TGTGCCAGCAGCGAAGGGACTATGGCGGGAGGGTTAGATACGCAGTATTTT. Translation: CASSEGTMAGGLDTQYF.

This sequence joins TRBV29-1 and TRBJ2-7; 10 bases are shared with TRBD1. The CDR3 has 15 residues. CDR1 and CDR2 (germline): SQVTM, ANQGSEA. J lost 0 bases, V lost 6 bases, and 8 bases had no gene match. The CDR3 bases are TGCAGCGTCCCCGGGACAGGGGCAAGCTCCTACGAGCAGTACTTC. This translates into CSVPGTGASSYEQYF.

This rearrangement joins TRBV5-1 to TRBJ1-2; the match to TRBD1 covers 11 bases. Germline V gene data show CDR1 as SGHRS and CDR2 as YFSETQ. With V trimmed by 2 bases and J by 7 bases, 4 bases remained unmatched. This CDR3 has 14 residues. The CDR3 nucleotides are TGCGCCAGCAGCTTTGGGACAGGGGGAAGTGGCTACACCTTC. This sequence encodes CASSFGTGGSGYTF.

The J gene is TRBJ2-1, the V gene TRBV9; 8 bases agree with TRBD2. CDR1 SGDLS and CDR2 YYNGEE come from the germline V gene. The CDR3 has 15 amino acids. V lost 4 bases to trimming and J lost 7 bases; unmatched junction nucleotides: 10. CDR3 amino acids: CASSTRGAGVNEQFF. CDR3 bases: TGTGCCAGCAGCACCCGGGGAGCGGGGGTGAATGAGCAGTTCTTC.

The chain links TRBV7-9 to TRBJ1-4; maybe TRBD1 (5 bases). Trimming cost V 3 bases and J 0 bases, with 5 bases left between them. Germline V lookup: CDR1 SEHNR, CDR2 FQNEAQ (reference sequence). This CDR3 is built from 14 residues. In DNA form, the CDR3 reads TGTGCCAGCAGCTTGACAGCAACTAATGAAAAACTGTTTTTT. This gives the protein CASSLTATNEKLFF.

The chain carries TRBV12-3 or TRBV12-4 and TRBJ2-7, with 8 bases aligning to TRBD2. There are 13 residues in the CDR3. The ends lost 8 bases at V and 3 bases at J; junction bases unmatched: 6. This chain's CDR3 is CASGIAGFYEQYF. The CDR3 bases are TGTGCCAGCGGGATAGCGGGGTTCTACGAGCAGTACTTC.

The chain links TRBV3-1 (or the pseudogene TRBV3-2) to TRBJ2-3; no reliable D call. CDR3 length: 11 residues. The germline V and J ends were trimmed by 4 bases and 3 bases, with 2 bases remaining between them. Germline values: CDR1 LGHDT, CDR2 YNNKEL (reference sequence). As DNA, the CDR3 is TGTGCCAGCAGCCTAACAGATACGCAGTATTTT. Translating gives CASSLTDTQYF.

This clone was detected once. The chain joins TRBV10-1 to TRBJ2-1, with 13 bases matching TRBD2. Germline V gene sequence: CDR1 WNHNN, CDR2 SYGVQD (reference sequence). There are 14 residues in the CDR3. V shed 7 bases, J shed 9 bases, and the junction held 6 bases outside the gene matches. The CDR3 spells CASMGTSGKFEQFF. The CDR3 nucleotides read TGCGCCAGCATGGGGACTAGCGGGAAGTTTGAGCAGTTCTTC.

This chain connects TRBV10-3 to TRBJ2-1; the match to TRBD2 covers 10 bases. The CDR3 has 17 amino acids. J was trimmed by 1 base and V by 4 bases; bases with no gene match: 7. CDR1 is ENHRY and CDR2 is SYGVKD in the germline V gene. CDR3 in DNA: TGTGCCATCAGTGGAAGCGGGGGGGCACTGTCCTACAATGAGCAGTTCTTC. Its protein is CAISGSGGALSYNEQFF.

This clone was observed a few times. The J gene is TRBJ1-6, the V gene TRBV2; D not certain. V lost 5 bases and J 9 bases, leaving 11 bases between the germline ends. Germline lookup yields CDR1 SNHLY and CDR2 FYNNEI. The CDR3 loop spans 13 amino acids. The CDR3 region is CASSLDVRSPLHF. The CDR3 nucleotides are TGTGCCAGCAGTCTAGACGTTCGTTCACCCCTCCACTTT.

V gene TRBV18 combines with J gene TRBJ1-6, with 9 bases fitting TRBD1. Germline V gene sequence: CDR1 KGHSH, CDR2 LQKENI. V lost 3 bases, J lost 8 bases, and 5 bases stayed unmatched. The length of the CDR3 is 15 residues. CDR3 coding DNA: TGTGCCAGCTCACCCGACGGGACAGGGTATTCACCCCTCCACTTT. Translation gives CASSPDGTGYSPLHF.

The genes are TRBV7-9 and TRBJ1-1; 7 bases agree with TRBD1. The CDR3 has 14 amino acids. Per germline, CDR1 SEHNR and CDR2 FQNEAQ (reference sequence). The junction had 5 bases not matched to a gene; V was cut back by 2 bases and J by 5 bases. The CDR3 DNA reads as TGTGCCAGCAGCTTAATGGCAGGGGGGACTGAAGCTTTCTTT. Translating gives CASSLMAGGTEAFF.

CDR3 bases: TGTGCCAGCAGTACCGGGACAGGGAATAGCAATCAGCCCCAGCATTTT. As protein: CASSTGTGNSNQPQHF. The J gene is TRBJ1-5, the V gene TRBV2; 9 bases match TRBD1. This CDR3 contains 16 residues. The germline gives CDR1 SNHLY, CDR2 FYNNEI. V lost 5 bases, J lost 0 bases, and 5 bases stayed unmatched.

The chain employs TRBV7-6 and TRBJ1-5; 8 bases are a match to TRBD1. CDR1 is SGHVS and CDR2 is FNYEAQ in the germline V gene. V dropped 6 bases and J dropped 4; count of bases not matched to a gene: 8. The CDR3 is 15 residues long. The DNA of the CDR3 is TGTGCCAGCAGTCCCGGGACAGGATCAAATCAGCCCCAGCATTTT. This translates into CASSPGTGSNQPQHF.

This clone was picked up one time. The chain is built from TRBV18 and TRBJ2-5; maybe TRBD2 (7 bases). The germline V gene has CDR1 KGHSH and CDR2 LQKENI. This CDR3 spans 15 amino acids. Trimming left V 2 bases short and J 5 bases short, with 15 bases between. The CDR3 region has the DNA TGTGCCAGCTCACCAGTTGCGGGGGCGGGGGAGACCCAGTACTTC. Translated, it gives CASSPVAGAGETQYF.

The chain uses TRBV9 and TRBJ2-1; 8 nucleotides match TRBD1. The CDR3 is 16 residues long. V shed 4 bases, J shed 4 bases, and the junction held 10 bases outside the gene matches. CDR1 SGDLS and CDR2 YYNGEE come from the germline V gene. The CDR3 spells CASSQSGQGIYNEQFF. Here the CDR3 DNA reads TGTGCCAGCAGCCAGAGCGGACAGGGAATTTACAATGAGCAGTTCTTC.

The rearrangement links TRBV19 to TRBJ2-4; 9 bases match TRBD1. Losses at the gene ends were 3 bases for V and 0 bases for J; bases not matched to a gene: 6. CDR1 is LNHDA and CDR2 is SQIVND in the germline V gene (reference sequence). The CDR3 is 17 residues long. The CDR3 sequence is CASSMGGTGSAKNIQYF. As DNA, the CDR3 is TGTGCCAGTAGTATGGGGGGGACAGGGTCAGCCAAAAACATTCAGTACTTC.

CDR3: CASSDRGLAGEYTGELFF. The DNA for the CDR3 is TGCGCCAGCAGTGACCGGGGACTAGCGGGGGAATACACCGGGGAGCTGTTTTTT. This chain joins TRBV10-2 and TRBJ2-2; TRBD2 matches at 14 bases. This CDR3 comprises 18 residues. Per the germline V gene, CDR1 is WSHSY and CDR2 is SAAADI. With 3 bases clipped from V and 3 bases from J, the junction kept 6 bases outside the gene matches.

This rearrangement joins TRBV5-1 to TRBJ2-3; 10 positions match TRBD2. The CDR3 is made up of 13 amino acids. After removal of 6 bases from V and 6 bases from J, the junction contained 4 bases not matched to a gene. Germline lookup yields CDR1 SGHRS and CDR2 YFSETQ. DNA of the CDR3: TGCGCCAGCAATCTAGCGGGAGATGATACGCAGTATTTT. It encodes CASNLAGDDTQYF.

The chain has TRBV6-5 and TRBJ1-1, with 10 bases lining up with TRBD1. Trimming removed 8 bases from V and 6 bases from J; junction bases left unmatched: 6. This CDR3 spans 13 amino acids. Germline CDR1 MNHEY, CDR2 SVGAGI. The chain's CDR3 is CASGETGGSEAFF. CDR3 nucleotide sequence: TGTGCCAGCGGAGAGACAGGGGGCTCTGAAGCTTTCTTT.